The source of this T cell receptor beta chain is a study of shared clonotypes between healthy human individuals. In germline, CDR1 is SNHLY, CDR2 FYNNEI. CDR3 length: 13 residues. The V and J ends lost 2 bases and 5 bases respectively, with 9 bases between them. Evenly divided among several immunoSEQ plates was the genomic DNA of each subset. The protocol was immunoSEQ multiplex PCR, while the TCRdb copy is restricted to in-frame clones and leaves out a portion. The data contain a few million clones, 80% to 95% of them seen just once; the ten biggest clones take up about 0.41%. Overall study findings and caveats: Non-shared clonotypes had lower generation probabilities than clonotypes shared by all four sorted-subset donors. Sharing across a few donors was seen in 4.5% to 5.5% of naive CD4 clonotypes. The sole specimen, blood, was sampled, and tissue repertoires likely differ.

Note on this clone: No antigen is known for it.

The material sequenced was naive CD4+ T cells from PBMCs. Subset of the sample: CD45RA+ positively selected. The clonotype comes from a man between 18 and 35 years old in good health. Some clones in this sample may be carry-over from other donors' samples. This rearrangement joins TRBV2 to TRBJ2-5; D unresolved. CDR3 residues: CASSEYGRETQYF. The DNA of the CDR3 is TGTGCCAGCAGTGAATACGGACGCGAGACCCAGTACTTC. Supplemented by reference TRBV2 and TRBJ2-5, the full variable domain reads EPEVTQTPSHQVTQMGQEVILRCVPISNHLYFYWYRQILGQKVEFLVSFYNNEISEKSEIFDDQFSVERPDGSNFTLKIRSTKLEDSAMYFCASSEYGRETQYFGPGTRLLVL.